These T cell receptor beta chains were read from a single sample in a study of siplizumab effects on memory and regulatory T cells. TCRdb's copy holds only in-frame clones and misses some; the assay was immunoSEQ multiplex PCR. The table records 70,000 to 95,000 clones, over 85% of them present only once. Sequencing input: CD8+ T cells sorted from blood. These receptor sequences come from a human donor in good health. The CDR3 runs from the conserved cysteine through the conserved F or W. Each record gives: J gene, clone size, V gene, D gene, CDR3 DNA, CDR3 protein. D genes are given only for firm matches. For some rows the clone size is stated as once, few or many, or as a class when expanded; others skip it.

TRBJ1-1,once,TRBV27,.,TGTGCCAGCAGTTCTGACATGTACACTGAAGCTTTCTTT,CASSSDMYTEAFF
TRBJ2-7,.,TRBV21-1,.,TGTGCCAGCACCCTGAACCTAGCGGGGGCCCCCTACGAGCAGTACTTC,CASTLNLAGAPYEQYF
TRBJ2-1,.,TRBV11-2,TRBD1,TGTGCCAGCAGCTTCGAACAGGGGGCCGGTGAGCAGTTCTTC,CASSFEQGAGEQFF
TRBJ2-5,.,TRBV27,.,TGTGCCAGCAGTTTAAACAGGGAGCAAGAGACCCAGTACTTC,CASSLNREQETQYF
TRBJ2-5,.,TRBV21-1,.,TGTGCCAGCAGTAAATCTCGATCCCTTGGAGAGACCCAGTACTTC,CASSKSRSLGETQYF
TRBJ2-6,.,TRBV19,.,TGTGCCAGTAGTATTATGGGTGGTGGGGCCAACGTCCTGACTTTC,CASSIMGGGANVLTF
TRBJ2-3,.,TRBV11-3,.,TGTGCCAGCAGCTTAGTGATGGGAGCAGATACGCAGTATTTT,CASSLVMGADTQYF
TRBJ2-7,.,TRBV4-3,.,TGCGCCAGCAGCCAAGTTGCGGGGGCCCTCTACGAGCAGTACTTC,CASSQVAGALYEQYF
TRBJ2-7,.,TRBV10-3,.,TGTGCCATCAGTCCGGGTTTGACCTACGAGCAGTACTTC,CAISPGLTYEQYF
TRBJ2-1,.,TRBV7-2,.,TGTGCCAGCAGCTTAGTGGACTTTTACAATGAGCAGTTCTTC,CASSLVDFYNEQFF
TRBJ1-2,.,TRBV7-9,TRBD1,TGTGCCAGCAGCTTAGCGAGGGACAGGGCGCAAGGCTACACCTTC,CASSLARDRAQGYTF
TRBJ1-6,few,TRBV10-3,.,TGTGCCATCACCCCGGAAAGCTCCTATAATTCACCCCTCCACTTT,CAITPESSYNSPLHF
TRBJ2-1,.,TRBV6-5,.,TGTGCCAGCAGTTACTCCCCCACGTACAATGAGCAGTTCTTC,CASSYSPTYNEQFF
TRBJ2-1,.,TRBV19,TRBD2,TGTGCCAGTAGTAGTCTGCGTACTAGCGGGAGGACTTCATCCAATGAGCAGTTCTTC,CASSSLRTSGRTSSNEQFF
TRBJ2-1,.,TRBV7-6,.,TGTGCCAGCAGCTTAGCTGGGGCTCGCTCCTACAATGAGCAGTTCTTC,CASSLAGARSYNEQFF
TRBJ2-2,once,TRBV7-3,.,TGTGCCAGCAGCATTGGGACCGGGTTCACCGGGGAGCTGTTTTTT,CASSIGTGFTGELFF
TRBJ2-1,.,TRBV7-8,.,TGTGCCAGCAGCTTATTGACGGACTACAATGAGCAGTTCTTC,CASSLLTDYNEQFF
TRBJ1-3,.,TRBV5-8,.,TGTGCCAGCAGCCCCTCGGGACCGATCTCTGGAAACACCATATATTTT,CASSPSGPISGNTIYF
TRBJ1-5,.,TRBV5-5,.,TGTGCCAGCAGCTTGGAAGGGGCGGGCAATCAGCCCCAGCATTTT,CASSLEGAGNQPQHF
TRBJ2-7,once,TRBV5-5,.,TGTGCCAGCAGTAACCGAGACTCCTACGAGCAGTACTTC,CASSNRDSYEQYF
TRBJ2-3,.,TRBV4-2,.,TGTGCCAGCAGCCAAACATCCGGGGGCACAGATACGCAGTATTTT,CASSQTSGGTDTQYF
TRBJ2-7,.,TRBV10-1,TRBD1,TGCGCCAGCAGCGGGACAGGGGGATACGAGCAGTACTTC,CASSGTGGYEQYF
TRBJ2-7,.,TRBV5-4,.,TGTGCCAGCAGCTTCGGCAGGAGCTCCTACGAGCAGTACTTC,CASSFGRSSYEQYF
TRBJ2-3,.,TRBV14,.,TGTGCCAGCAGCCAAGTAGCCTTTCCCCAGTATTTT,CASSQVAFPQYF
TRBJ1-4,.,TRBV5-6,.,TGTGCCAGCAGTTCTGGACAAGTCTATAATGAAAAACTGTTTTTT,CASSSGQVYNEKLFF
TRBJ1-1,.,TRBV7-8,TRBD1,TGTGCCAGCAGCCCTATAGTCGGTGTAGCCGGGACAGAGGACATGAACACTGAAGCTTTCTTT,CASSPIVGVAGTEDMNTEAFF
TRBJ1-5,.,TRBV6-6,.,TGTGCCAGCAGTTACCCAGGACGGCCGAATCAGCCCCAGCATTTT,CASSYPGRPNQPQHF
TRBJ1-3,.,TRBV5-7,.,TGTGCCAGCAGCGCGGTCGAGGCCCTCTCTGGAAACACCATATATTTT,CASSAVEALSGNTIYF
TRBJ2-7,.,TRBV5-6,TRBD1,TGTGCCAGCAGCCCCTCAGGGGGCCTGGCCGGATACGAGCAGTACTTC,CASSPSGGLAGYEQYF
TRBJ2-5,.,TRBV19,.,TGTGCCACCGGGCCGGGATACAGCGGGGAGACCCAGTACTTC,CATGPGYSGETQYF
TRBJ1-1,.,TRBV6-1,.,TGTGCCAGCAGGGAGAACACTGAAGCTTTCTTT,CASRENTEAFF
TRBJ2-1,.,TRBV7-9,.,TGTGCCAGCAGCCCTCGTAGCGGTCGACAGTACAATGAGCAGTTCTTC,CASSPRSGRQYNEQFF
TRBJ1-4,.,TRBV19,.,TGTGCCAGTAGTATGGGCTCCATGGGAGAAAAACTGTTTTTT,CASSMGSMGEKLFF
TRBJ2-5,.,TRBV7-6,TRBD2,TGTGCCAGCAGCTTAGATGTGAGGGGCACTAGCGGGTACCAAGAGACCCAGTACTTC,CASSLDVRGTSGYQETQYF
TRBJ2-2,.,TRBV5-1,TRBD2,TGCGCCAGCAGGAAAAACGGGAGGACCGGGGAGCTGTTTTTT,CASRKNGRTGELFF
TRBJ2-1,.,TRBV19,TRBD1,TGTGCCAGTAGTACCATACAGGGGAATGAGCAGTTCTTC,CASSTIQGNEQFF
TRBJ2-1,.,TRBV27,.,TGTGCCAGCAGGCTCAGGGAGTCCGATGAGCAGTTCTTC,CASRLRESDEQFF
TRBJ2-1,.,TRBV29-1,TRBD2,TGCAGCGTTGGACTAGCGGGAGAGCGCTACAATGAGCAGTTCTTC,CSVGLAGERYNEQFF
TRBJ2-3,.,TRBV4-1,.,TGCGCCAGCAGCCAACCATTCCTACTGACCGAAAGCACAGATACGCAGTATTTT,CASSQPFLLTESTDTQYF
TRBJ2-2,.,TRBV4-1,.,TGCGCCAGCAGCCAAGTGTTAAGCAACACCGGGGAGCTGTTTTTT,CASSQVLSNTGELFF
TRBJ2-1,once,TRBV9,.,TGTGCCAGCAGCGCGCCCTGGGATGAGCAGTTCTTC,CASSAPWDEQFF
TRBJ2-7,.,TRBV5-1,TRBD1,TGCGCCAGCAGCTTGTCGGGACAGGCCTTAACCTACGAGCAGTACTTC,CASSLSGQALTYEQYF
TRBJ1-1,.,TRBV19,.,TGTGCCAGTAGTTTCAGGGATGAAGCTTTCTTT,CASSFRDEAFF
TRBJ2-2,.,TRBV7-9,.,TGTGCCAGCAGCTCATTGGAGGGAGCGGTCACCGGGGAGCTGTTTTTT,CASSSLEGAVTGELFF
TRBJ2-7,.,TRBV30,.,TGTGCCTCCTCAAGGGGGGTGGGGGTCAACGAGCAGTACTTC,CASSRGVGVNEQYF
TRBJ2-1,.,TRBV5-6,TRBD2,TGTGCCAGCAGCTTGGTTCGCGGCGGGAGTCGATACAATGAGCAGTTCTTC,CASSLVRGGSRYNEQFF
TRBJ1-2,.,TRBV30,.,TGTGCCTGGAGTCCCGCGGGGGCGCCCCGATCCGACTATGGCTACACCTTC,CAWSPAGAPRSDYGYTF
TRBJ1-2,.,TRBV19,.,TGTGCCAGTAGAGAGCAGGGAGATTTCTATGGCTACACCTTC,CASREQGDFYGYTF
TRBJ2-7,.,TRBV2,.,TGTGCCAGCAGTGAGATACAGACCTACGAGCAGTACTTC,CASSEIQTYEQYF
TRBJ1-4,.,TRBV7-9,TRBD1,TGTGCCAGCAGCAGCGGGACAGGGTTAGAAAAACTGTTTTTT,CASSSGTGLEKLFF
TRBJ2-3,.,TRBV21-1,.,TGTGCCAGCAGCAAAGCGCGAGGGGCTGGAGATACGCAGTATTTT,CASSKARGAGDTQYF
TRBJ1-2,.,TRBV11-2,.,TGTGCCAGCAGCTTATTATTTGCTGCCGAAGGTGGCTACACCTTC,CASSLLFAAEGGYTF
TRBJ2-7,.,TRBV11-2,.,TGTGCCAGCAGCTTAGGGCGGGACCCTCCCGGGTACGAGCAGTACTTC,CASSLGRDPPGYEQYF
TRBJ1-1,.,TRBV5-4,TRBD1,TGTGCCAGCACCGAGGGGGCCGCCATGAACACTGAAGCTTTCTTT,CASTEGAAMNTEAFF
TRBJ2-1,.,TRBV12-5,TRBD2,TGTGCTAGTGGTTTGTGGCTAGCGGGGGCTATCTACAATGAGCAGTTCTTC,CASGLWLAGAIYNEQFF